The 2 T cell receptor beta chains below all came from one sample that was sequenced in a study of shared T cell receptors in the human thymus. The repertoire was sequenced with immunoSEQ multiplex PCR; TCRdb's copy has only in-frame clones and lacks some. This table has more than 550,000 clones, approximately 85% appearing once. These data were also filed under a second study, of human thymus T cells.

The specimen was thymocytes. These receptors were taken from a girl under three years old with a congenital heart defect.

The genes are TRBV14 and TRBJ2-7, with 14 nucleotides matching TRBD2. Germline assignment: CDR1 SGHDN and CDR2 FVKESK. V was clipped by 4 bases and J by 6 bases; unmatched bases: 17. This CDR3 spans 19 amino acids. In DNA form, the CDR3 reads TGTGCCAGCAGCCCGGGACTAGCGGGGGACGCGCGATTAATTACCGAGCAGTACTTC. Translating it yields CASSPGLAGDARLITEQYF.

The CDR3 nucleotides are TGTGCCAGCAGCCGCGGGGACAGGGCTGGTGGCTACACCTTC. Protein sequence: CASSRGDRAGGYTF. The chain recombines TRBV13 with TRBJ1-2; 9 bases agree with TRBD1. The CDR3 extends over 14 amino acids. CDR1 and CDR2 (germline): PRHDT, FYEKMQ (reference sequence). V shed 5 bases and J 7 bases; nucleotides not matched to a gene: 8.